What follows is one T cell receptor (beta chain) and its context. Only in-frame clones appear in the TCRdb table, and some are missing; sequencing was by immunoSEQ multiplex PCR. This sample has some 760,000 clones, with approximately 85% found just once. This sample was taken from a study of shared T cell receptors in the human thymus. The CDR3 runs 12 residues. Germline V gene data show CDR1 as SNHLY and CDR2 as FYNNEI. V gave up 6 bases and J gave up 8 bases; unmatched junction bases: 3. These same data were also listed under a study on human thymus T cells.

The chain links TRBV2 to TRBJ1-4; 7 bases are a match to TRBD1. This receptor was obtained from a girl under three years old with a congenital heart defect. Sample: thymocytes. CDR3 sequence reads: CASRETGEKLFF. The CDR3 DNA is TGTGCCAGCAGGGAGACAGGGGAAAAACTGTTTTTT.